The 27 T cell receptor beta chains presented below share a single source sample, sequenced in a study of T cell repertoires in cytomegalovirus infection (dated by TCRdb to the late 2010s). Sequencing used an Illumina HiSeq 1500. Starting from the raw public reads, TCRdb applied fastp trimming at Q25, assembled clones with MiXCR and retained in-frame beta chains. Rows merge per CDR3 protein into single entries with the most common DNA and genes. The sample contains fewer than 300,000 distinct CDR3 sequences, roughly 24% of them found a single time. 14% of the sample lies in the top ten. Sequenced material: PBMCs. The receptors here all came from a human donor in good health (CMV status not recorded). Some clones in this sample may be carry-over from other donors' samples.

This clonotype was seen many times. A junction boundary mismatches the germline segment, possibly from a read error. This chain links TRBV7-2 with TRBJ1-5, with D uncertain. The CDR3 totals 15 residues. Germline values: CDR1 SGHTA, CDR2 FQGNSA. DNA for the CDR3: TGTGCCAGCAGCTCTAACACCCTTAGGAATCAGCCCCAACATTTT. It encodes CASSSNTLRNQPQHF.

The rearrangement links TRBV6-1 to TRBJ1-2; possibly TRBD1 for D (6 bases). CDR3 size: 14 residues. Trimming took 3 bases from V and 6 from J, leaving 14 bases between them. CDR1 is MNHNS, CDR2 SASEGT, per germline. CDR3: CASSDWAGDDGYTF. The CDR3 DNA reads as TGTGCCAGCAGTGATTGGGCAGGGGATGATGGCTACACCTTC.

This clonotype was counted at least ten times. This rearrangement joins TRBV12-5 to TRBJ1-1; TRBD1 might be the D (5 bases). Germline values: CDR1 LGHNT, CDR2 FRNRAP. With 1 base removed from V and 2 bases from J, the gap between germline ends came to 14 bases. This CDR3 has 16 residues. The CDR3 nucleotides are TGTGCTAGTGGTTTGGCAGTGACAGTGATTAACACTGAAGCTTTCTTT. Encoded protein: CASGLAVTVINTEAFF.

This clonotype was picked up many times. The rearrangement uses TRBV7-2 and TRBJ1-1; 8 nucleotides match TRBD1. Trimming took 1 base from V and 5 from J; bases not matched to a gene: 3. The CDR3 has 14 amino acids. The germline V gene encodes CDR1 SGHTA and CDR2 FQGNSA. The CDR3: CASSLDRGRTEAFF. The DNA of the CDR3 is TGTGCCAGCAGCTTAGACAGGGGGAGGACTGAAGCTTTCTTT.

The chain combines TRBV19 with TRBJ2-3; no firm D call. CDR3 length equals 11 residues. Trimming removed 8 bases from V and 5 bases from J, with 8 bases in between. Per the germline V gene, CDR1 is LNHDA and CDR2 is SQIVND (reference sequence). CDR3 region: CASGMGDTQYF. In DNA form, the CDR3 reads TGTGCCAGTGGAATGGGAGATACGCAGTATTTT.

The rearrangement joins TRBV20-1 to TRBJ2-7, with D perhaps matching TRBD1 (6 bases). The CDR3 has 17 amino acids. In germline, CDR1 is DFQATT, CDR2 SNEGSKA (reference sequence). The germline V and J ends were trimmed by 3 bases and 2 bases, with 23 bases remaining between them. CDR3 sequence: CSARDPGQGKPPYEQYF. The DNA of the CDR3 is TGCAGTGCTAGGGACCCGGGACAAGGAAAACCCCCCTACGAGCAGTACTTC.

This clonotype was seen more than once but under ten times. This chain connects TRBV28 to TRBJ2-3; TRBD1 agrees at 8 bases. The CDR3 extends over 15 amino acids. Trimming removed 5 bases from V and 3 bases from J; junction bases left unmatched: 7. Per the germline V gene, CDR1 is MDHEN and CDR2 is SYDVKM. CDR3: CASSEQGVRTDTQYF. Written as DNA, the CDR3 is TGTGCCAGCAGTGAACAGGGGGTCAGAACAGATACGCAGTATTTT.

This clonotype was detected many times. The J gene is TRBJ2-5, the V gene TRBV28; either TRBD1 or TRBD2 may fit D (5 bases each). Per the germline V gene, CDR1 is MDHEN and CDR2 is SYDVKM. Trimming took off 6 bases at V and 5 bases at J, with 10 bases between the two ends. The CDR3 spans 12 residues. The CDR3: CASRGDGETQYF. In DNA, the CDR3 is TGTGCCAGCAGGGGGGACGGGGAGACCCAGTACTTC.

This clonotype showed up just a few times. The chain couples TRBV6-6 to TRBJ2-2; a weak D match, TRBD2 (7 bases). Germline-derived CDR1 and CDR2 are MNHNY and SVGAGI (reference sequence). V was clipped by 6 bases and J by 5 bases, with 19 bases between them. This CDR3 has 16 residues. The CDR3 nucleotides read TGTGCCAGCAGACCGGAGGGGGGGGGTTGGACCGGGGAGCTGTTTTTT. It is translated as CASRPEGGGWTGELFF.

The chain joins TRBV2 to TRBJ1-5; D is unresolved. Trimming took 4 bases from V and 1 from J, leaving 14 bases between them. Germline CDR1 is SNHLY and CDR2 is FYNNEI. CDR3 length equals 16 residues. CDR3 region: CASSGLTLRSNQPQHF. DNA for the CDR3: TGTGCCAGCAGTGGTCTAACTTTAAGGAGCAATCAGCCCCAGCATTTT.

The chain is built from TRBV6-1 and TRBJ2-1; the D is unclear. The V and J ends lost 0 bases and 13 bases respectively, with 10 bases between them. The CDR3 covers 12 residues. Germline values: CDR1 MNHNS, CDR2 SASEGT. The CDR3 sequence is CASSEAGNRQFF. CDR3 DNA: TGTGCCAGCAGTGAAGCCGGCAACCGCCAGTTCTTC.

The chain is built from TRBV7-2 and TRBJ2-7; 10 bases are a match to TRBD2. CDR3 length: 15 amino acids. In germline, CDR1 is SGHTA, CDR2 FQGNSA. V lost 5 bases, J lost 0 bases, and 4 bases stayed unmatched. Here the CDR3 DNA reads TGTGCCAGCAGCGGTAGCGGGGGGAGCTCCTACGAGCAGTACTTC. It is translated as CASSGSGGSSYEQYF.

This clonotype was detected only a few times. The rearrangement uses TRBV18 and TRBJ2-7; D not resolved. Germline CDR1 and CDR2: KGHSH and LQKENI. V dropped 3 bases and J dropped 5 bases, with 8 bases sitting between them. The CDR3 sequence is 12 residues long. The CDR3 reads CASSPYGNEQYF. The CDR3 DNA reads TGTGCCAGCTCACCGTATGGGAACGAGCAGTACTTC.

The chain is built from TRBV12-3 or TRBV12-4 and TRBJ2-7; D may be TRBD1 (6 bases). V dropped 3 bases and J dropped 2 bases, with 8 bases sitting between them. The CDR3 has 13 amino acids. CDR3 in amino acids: CASSFDRPYEQYF. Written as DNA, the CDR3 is TGTGCCAGCAGTTTCGACAGGCCCTACGAGCAGTACTTC.

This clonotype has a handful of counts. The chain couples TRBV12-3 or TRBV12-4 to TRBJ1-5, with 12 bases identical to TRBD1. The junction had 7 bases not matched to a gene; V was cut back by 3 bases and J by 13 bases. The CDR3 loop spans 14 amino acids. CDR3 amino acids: CASSLGQGAGAQHF. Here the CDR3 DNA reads TGTGCCAGCAGTTTGGGACAGGGGGCAGGGGCGCAGCATTTT.

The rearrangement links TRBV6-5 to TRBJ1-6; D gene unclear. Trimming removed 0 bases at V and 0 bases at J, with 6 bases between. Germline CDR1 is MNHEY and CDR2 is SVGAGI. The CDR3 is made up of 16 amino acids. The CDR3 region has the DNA TGTGCCAGCAGTTACTCCAGAGGCTCCTATAATTCACCCCTCCACTTT. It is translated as CASSYSRGSYNSPLHF.

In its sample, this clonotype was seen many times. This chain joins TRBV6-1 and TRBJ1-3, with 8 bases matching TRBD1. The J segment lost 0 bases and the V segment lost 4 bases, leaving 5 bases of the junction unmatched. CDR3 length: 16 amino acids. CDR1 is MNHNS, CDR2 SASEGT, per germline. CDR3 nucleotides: TGTGCCAGCAGTGGGACAGGGCTGAGCTCTGGAAACACCATATATTTT. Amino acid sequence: CASSGTGLSSGNTIYF.

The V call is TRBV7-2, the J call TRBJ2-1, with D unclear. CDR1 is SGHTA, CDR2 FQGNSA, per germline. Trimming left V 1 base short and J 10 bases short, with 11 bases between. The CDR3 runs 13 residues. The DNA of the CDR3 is TGTGCCAGCAGCTTAGTCCCAGCATGGGAGCAGTTCTTC. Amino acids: CASSLVPAWEQFF.

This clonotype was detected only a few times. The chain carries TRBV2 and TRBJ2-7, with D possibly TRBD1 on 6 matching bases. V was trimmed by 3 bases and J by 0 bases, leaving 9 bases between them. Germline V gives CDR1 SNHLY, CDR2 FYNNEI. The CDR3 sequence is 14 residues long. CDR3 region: CASSDQGPSYEQYF. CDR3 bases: TGTGCCAGCAGTGACCAGGGGCCCTCCTACGAGCAGTACTTC.

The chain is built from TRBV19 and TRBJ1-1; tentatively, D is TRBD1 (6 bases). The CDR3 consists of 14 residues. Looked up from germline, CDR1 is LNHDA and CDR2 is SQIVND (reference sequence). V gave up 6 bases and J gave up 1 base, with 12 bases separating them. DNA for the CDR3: TGTGCCAGTAGCCCGGGGGCGGGGAACACTGAAGCTTTCTTT. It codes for CASSPGAGNTEAFF.

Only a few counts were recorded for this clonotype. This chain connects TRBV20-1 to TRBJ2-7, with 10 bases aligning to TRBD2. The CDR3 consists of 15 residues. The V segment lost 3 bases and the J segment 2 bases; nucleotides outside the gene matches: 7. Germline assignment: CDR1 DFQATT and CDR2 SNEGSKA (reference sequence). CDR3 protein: CSASLAGVPAYEQYF. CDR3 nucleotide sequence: TGCAGTGCTAGCCTAGCGGGAGTCCCTGCCTACGAGCAGTACTTC.

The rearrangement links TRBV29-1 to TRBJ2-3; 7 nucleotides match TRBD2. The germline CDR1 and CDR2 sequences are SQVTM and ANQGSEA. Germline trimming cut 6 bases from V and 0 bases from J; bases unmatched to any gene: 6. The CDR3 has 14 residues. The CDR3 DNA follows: TGCAGCGTGAGGGACTATACTAGCACAGATACGCAGTATTTT. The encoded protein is CSVRDYTSTDTQYF.

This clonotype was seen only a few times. The DNA for the CDR3 is TGTGCCAGTAGCATGGGTGGCAATGAGCAGTTCTTC. Its translation: CASSMGGNEQFF. The V gene is TRBV19, the J gene TRBJ2-1; the D is unclear. The germline CDR1 and CDR2 sequences are LNHDA and SQIVND (reference sequence). V was shortened by 6 bases and J by 6 bases, with 9 bases between the two germline ends. The CDR3 consists of 12 residues.

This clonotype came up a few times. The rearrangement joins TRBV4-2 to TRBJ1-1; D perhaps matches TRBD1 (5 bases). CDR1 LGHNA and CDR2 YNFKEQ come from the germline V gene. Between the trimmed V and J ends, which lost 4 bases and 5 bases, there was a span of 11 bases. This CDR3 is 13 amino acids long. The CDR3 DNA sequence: TGTGCCAGCAGCCCGATGACAGAGACTGAAGCTTTCTTT. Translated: CASSPMTETEAFF.

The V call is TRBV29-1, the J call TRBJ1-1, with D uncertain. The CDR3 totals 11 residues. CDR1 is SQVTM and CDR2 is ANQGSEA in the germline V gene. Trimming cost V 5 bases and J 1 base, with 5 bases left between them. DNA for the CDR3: TGCAGCGTTAACAGGAACACTGAAGCTTTCTTT. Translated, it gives CSVNRNTEAFF.

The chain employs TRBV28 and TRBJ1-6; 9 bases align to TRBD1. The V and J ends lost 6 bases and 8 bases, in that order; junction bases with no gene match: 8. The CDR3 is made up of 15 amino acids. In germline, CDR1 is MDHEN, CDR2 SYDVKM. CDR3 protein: CASSTVGQGYSPLHF. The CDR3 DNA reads TGTGCCAGCAGCACCGTGGGACAGGGTTATTCACCCCTCCACTTT.

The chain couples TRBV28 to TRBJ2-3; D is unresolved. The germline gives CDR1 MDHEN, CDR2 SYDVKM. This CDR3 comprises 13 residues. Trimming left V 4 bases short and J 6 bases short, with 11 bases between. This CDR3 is CASSSPAHDTQYF. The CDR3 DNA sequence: TGTGCCAGCAGTTCCCCGGCGCATGATACGCAGTATTTT.